This TCR beta chain was identified during a study of CD8+ T cells in alopecia areata. Study information: Among treated patients, oral tofacitinib was administered at 5 to 10 mg twice daily.

In the case of this clone: The antigen remains unidentified.

This CDR3 has 15 amino acids. Trimming shortened V by 2 bases and J by 5 bases, and 15 bases separated the two germline ends. CDR1 and CDR2 from the germline V gene are MNHEY and SVGAGI. Study findings and constraints: Sequencing of scalp tissue also captures the resident alphabeta T cells of normal skin.

Lesional scalp punch biopsies and peripheral blood were collected from alopecia areata patients. cDNA reverse transcribed from extracted RNA served as the sequencing template. Only in-frame clones appear in the TCRdb table, and some are missing; sequencing was by immunoSEQ multiplex PCR. The data contain over 100,000 clones, approximately 49% of them singletons. This sample comprised CD8+ T cells sorted from blood, obtained at week 0. This clonotype was obtained from a human donor with alopecia areata. The chain combines TRBV6-5 with TRBJ1-1, with D perhaps TRBD1 (6 bases). In nucleotides, the CDR3 is TGTGCCAGCAGTTACATCGGGGGGCGATGGACTGAAGCTTTCTTT. Encoded protein: CASSYIGGRWTEAFF.